A single sample gave rise to the 15 T cell receptor beta chains below, sequenced in a study of blood T cell repertoires in COVID-19. Data came from immunoSEQ multiplex PCR; TCRdb stores just in-frame clones and leaves some out. The sample carries approximately 180,000 clones, almost 80% recorded once. Sequencing was done on a sample of PBMCs or T cells enriched from blood (not recorded which). The receptors here all came from a woman between 45 and 65 years old who had recovered from COVID-19.

The CDR3: CASSLVVGSGNTIYF. The CDR3 coding sequence is TGTGCCAGCAGCTTGGTTGTCGGTTCTGGAAACACCATATATTTT. The V gene is TRBV5-5, the J gene TRBJ1-3; D gene uncertain. CDR1 is SGHKS, CDR2 YYEKEE, per germline (reference sequence). The germline V and J ends were trimmed by 0 bases and 1 base, with 8 bases remaining between them. CDR3 length: 15 residues.

CDR3 residues: CATGSTYNEQFF. The CDR3 DNA follows: TGCGCGACAGGAAGCACCTACAATGAGCAGTTCTTC. The gene calls are TRBV5-1 and TRBJ2-1; possibly TRBD1 for D (6 bases). The CDR3 is 12 amino acids. Germline V lookup: CDR1 SGHRS, CDR2 YFSETQ.

The chain joins TRBV27 to TRBJ1-5, with 10 positions matching TRBD1. The V gene's germline CDR1 is MNHEY and CDR2 SMNVEV (reference sequence). The CDR3 is 14 amino acids. The trim removed 5 bases at V and 5 bases at J, leaving 3 bases unmatched. The CDR3 sequence is CASSKGTGDQPQHF. DNA for the CDR3: TGTGCCAGCAGTAAAGGGACAGGGGATCAGCCCCAGCATTTT.

This clone was observed a few times. CDR3 in DNA: TGCGCCAGCACCCCCCAGGGTCGGAACACTGAAGCTTTCTTT. Amino acids: CASTPQGRNTEAFF. The rearrangement joins TRBV5-1 to TRBJ1-1; D might be TRBD1 (5 bases). Germline values: CDR1 SGHRS, CDR2 YFSETQ. The CDR3 has 14 amino acids. Trimming took off 6 bases at V and 1 base at J, with 13 bases between the two ends.

V gene TRBV30 combines with J gene TRBJ1-6, with D hard to call. Germline loops: CDR1 GTSNPN, CDR2 SVGIG (reference sequence). V was cut by 0 bases and J by 7 bases, with 19 bases left in between. CDR3 length equals 17 residues. The CDR3 spells CAWSVVVGTPGNSPLHF. In DNA form, the CDR3 reads TGTGCCTGGAGTGTAGTGGTTGGCACCCCGGGGAATTCACCCCTCCACTTT.

CDR3 DNA: TGTGCCAGCAGTGATCGGACTAGCGGGAGGGTCACCTACGAGCAGTACTTC. Its translation: CASSDRTSGRVTYEQYF. The chain uses TRBV14 and TRBJ2-7; TRBD2 matches at 15 bases. V dropped 6 bases and J dropped 2; count of bases not matched to a gene: 8. Germline CDR1 and CDR2: SGHDN and FVKESK. This CDR3 has 17 amino acids.

The V call is TRBV5-8, the J call TRBJ2-7; 8 bases align to TRBD1. Germline V gives CDR1 SGHTS, CDR2 YDEGEE. The J segment lost 3 bases and the V segment lost 3 bases, leaving 11 bases of the junction unmatched. This CDR3 region has 16 residues. This CDR3 is CASSSDLGQGFYEQYF. CDR3 DNA: TGTGCCAGCAGCTCGGACCTTGGACAGGGCTTCTACGAGCAGTACTTC.

This rearrangement joins TRBV28 to TRBJ2-5; no definite D call. This CDR3 has 12 amino acids. Germline V gene sequence: CDR1 MDHEN, CDR2 SYDVKM. The V and J ends lost 6 bases and 2 bases respectively, with 7 bases between them. The CDR3 coding sequence is TGTGCCAGCAGCTTACAGCAAGAGACCCAGTACTTC. It specifies CASSLQQETQYF.

The chain employs TRBV11-3 and TRBJ2-7; D unclear. CDR3 size: 15 residues. Trimming stripped 2 bases from V and 6 bases from J, with 17 bases between. Germline V gives CDR1 SGHNT, CDR2 YENEEA. Here the CDR3 DNA reads TGTGCCAGCAGCTTATCGGCCGCTTACAGCTCCGAGCAGTACTTC. Its protein is CASSLSAAYSSEQYF.

This clone showed up just a few times. The chain couples TRBV24-1 to TRBJ1-2; D remains unclear. From germline, CDR1 is KGHDR and CDR2 SFDVKD. Trimming took 3 bases from V and 8 from J, leaving 9 bases between them. This CDR3 has 12 amino acids. In DNA, the CDR3 is TGTGCCACCAGTGATCGTGGTCGGGGCTACACCTTC. Protein sequence: CATSDRGRGYTF.

V and J are TRBV28 and TRBJ2-2; 7 nucleotides match TRBD1. The CDR3 has 19 amino acids. Germline trimming cut 3 bases from V and 7 bases from J; bases unmatched to any gene: 20. Germline V gives CDR1 MDHEN, CDR2 SYDVKM. CDR3 amino acids: CASSFFFEVGGQLGGELFF. The CDR3 DNA sequence: TGTGCCAGCAGTTTCTTTTTTGAAGTAGGGGGCCAGCTGGGCGGGGAGCTGTTTTTT.

Regarding this clone: At the DNA level, this CDR3 is encoded by other sequences in the same sample as well. This chain connects TRBV5-1 to TRBJ1-2, with 8 positions matching TRBD1. After removal of 4 bases from V and 4 bases from J, the junction contained 3 bases not matched to a gene. Germline V lookup: CDR1 SGHRS, CDR2 YFSETQ. The CDR3 sequence is 13 residues long. The CDR3 nucleotides are TGCGCCAGCAGCCCAGGACAGGGCTATGGCTACACCTTC. Its protein product is CASSPGQGYGYTF.

The genes are TRBV5-4 and TRBJ1-2; 9 positions match TRBD1. The CDR3 has 14 residues. J gave up 2 bases and V 4 bases, and 3 bases lay outside the gene matches. Germline V gene lookup returns CDR1 SGHNT and CDR2 YYREEE (reference sequence). The CDR3 DNA is TGTGCCAGCAGCCAAGGACAGGGGAACTATGGCTACACCTTC. Translated: CASSQGQGNYGYTF. Variable domain in full (rest from reference TRBV5-4 and TRBJ1-2): ETGVTQSPTHLIKTRGQQVTLRCSSQSGHNTVSWYQQALGQGPQFIFQYYREEENGRGNFPPRFSGLQFPNYSSELNVNALELDDSALYLCASSQGQGNYGYTFGSGTRLTVV.

The chain carries TRBV4-2 and TRBJ1-5; no firm D call. The germline V and J ends were trimmed by 0 bases and 5 bases, with 8 bases remaining between them. Germline V gene data show CDR1 as LGHNA and CDR2 as YNFKEQ. The CDR3 has 14 residues. Here the CDR3 reads CASSQDRVYQPQHF. Written as DNA, the CDR3 is TGTGCCAGCAGCCAAGATCGGGTCTATCAGCCCCAGCATTTT.

V gene TRBV18 combines with J gene TRBJ1-2; tentatively, D is TRBD1 (6 bases). The germline V and J ends were trimmed by 2 bases and 8 bases, with 12 bases remaining between them. The CDR3 loop spans 13 amino acids. The germline gives CDR1 KGHSH, CDR2 LQKENI. The CDR3 DNA reads as TGTGCCAGCTCACCAGAAACGGACAGCGGCTACACCTTC. Translated, it gives CASSPETDSGYTF.